This T cell receptor beta chain was obtained from a study of blood T cell repertoires in COVID-19. The germline V gene has CDR1 MGHRA and CDR2 YSYEKL. J was trimmed by 4 bases and V by 0 bases; bases with no gene match: 16. The CDR3 contains 20 residues. The repertoire was sequenced with immunoSEQ multiplex PCR; TCRdb's copy has only in-frame clones and lacks some. The repertoire holds about 68,000 clones, with just over 85% as singletons. The TCR sequence derives from a man aged 45-65 years with acute or convalescent COVID-19. The chain is built from TRBV4-1 and TRBJ1-2, with 11 bases fitting TRBD1. Material: peripheral blood. The CDR3 DNA is TGCGCCAGCAGCCAAGACCCCCCGTACGTCTGGACAGGGGGCGGCTATGGCTACACCTTC. Translating gives CASSQDPPYVWTGGGYGYTF.